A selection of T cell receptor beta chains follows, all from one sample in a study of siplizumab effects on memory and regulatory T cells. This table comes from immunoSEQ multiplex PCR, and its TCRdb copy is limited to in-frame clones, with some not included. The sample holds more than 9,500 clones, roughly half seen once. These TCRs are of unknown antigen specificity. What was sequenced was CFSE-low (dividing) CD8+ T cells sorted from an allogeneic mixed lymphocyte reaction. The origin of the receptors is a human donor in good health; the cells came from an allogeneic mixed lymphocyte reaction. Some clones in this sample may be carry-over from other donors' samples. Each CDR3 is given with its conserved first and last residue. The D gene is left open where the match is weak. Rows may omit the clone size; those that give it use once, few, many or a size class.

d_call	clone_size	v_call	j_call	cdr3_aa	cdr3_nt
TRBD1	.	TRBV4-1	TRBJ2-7	CASSPLQGREQYF	TGCGCCAGCAGCCCCCTACAGGGGCGGGAGCAGTACTTC
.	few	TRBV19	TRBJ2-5	CASRQQGEETQYF	TGTGCCAGTAGACAACAGGGTGAAGAGACCCAGTACTTC
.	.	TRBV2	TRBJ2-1	CASSEQQGGIGEQFF	TGTGCCAGCAGTGAGCAACAGGGAGGGATTGGGGAGCAGTTCTTC
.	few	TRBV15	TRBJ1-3	CATSEEGGGNTIYF	TGTGCCACCAGCGAGGAGGGAGGAGGAAACACCATATATTTT
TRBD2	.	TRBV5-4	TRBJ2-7	CASSLVPLSGVYEQYF	TGTGCCAGCAGCTTGGTCCCACTTAGCGGGGTGTACGAGCAGTACTTC
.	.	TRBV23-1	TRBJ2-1	CASSQSEGQVFSNRLYNEQFF	TGCGCCAGCAGTCAATCAGAGGGACAAGTGTTTTCTAATCGGTTATACAATGAGCAGTTCTTC
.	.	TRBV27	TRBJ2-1	CASSANYNEQFF	TGTGCCAGCAGTGCTAACTACAATGAGCAGTTCTTC
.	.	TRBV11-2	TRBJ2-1	CASSVDRLTYNEQFF	TGTGCCAGCAGCGTCGACAGGCTTACCTACAATGAGCAGTTCTTC
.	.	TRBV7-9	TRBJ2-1	CASSSTTGPHRDEQFF	TGTGCCAGCAGCTCTACCACCGGACCCCATCGCGATGAGCAGTTCTTC
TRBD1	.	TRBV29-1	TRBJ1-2	CSAPGQGIYGYTF	TGCAGCGCACCGGGACAGGGAATTTATGGCTACACCTTC
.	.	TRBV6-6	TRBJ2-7	CASSYSANPYEQYF	TGTGCCAGCAGTTACTCGGCGAACCCCTACGAGCAGTACTTC
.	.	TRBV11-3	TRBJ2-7	CASSPEDSYEQYF	TGTGCCAGCAGTCCAGAGGACTCCTACGAGCAGTACTTC
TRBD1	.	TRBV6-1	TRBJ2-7	CASSEATGNHEQYF	TGTGCCAGCAGTGAAGCGACAGGGAACCACGAGCAGTACTTC
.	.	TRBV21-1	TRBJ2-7	CASRFEPGRAPYEQYF	TGTGCCAGCAGATTTGAGCCGGGACGGGCCCCCTACGAGCAGTACTTC
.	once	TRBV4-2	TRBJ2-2	CASSQEDWANTGELFF	TGTGCCAGCAGCCAAGAGGACTGGGCGAACACCGGGGAGCTGTTTTTT
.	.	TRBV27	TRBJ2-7	CASSFGPIYEQYF	TGTGCCAGCAGTTTCGGGCCGATATACGAGCAGTACTTC
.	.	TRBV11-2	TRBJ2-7	CASSLAGAYEQYF	TGTGCCAGCAGCTTAGCGGGAGCCTACGAGCAGTACTTC
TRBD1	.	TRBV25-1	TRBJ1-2	CASSEGTGGSYGYTF	TGTGCCAGCAGTGAAGGGACAGGGGGTAGCTATGGCTACACCTTC